Described below is a single T cell receptor (beta chain) sequence and its context. Antigen: not known. These data come from a study of CD8 T cells in ankylosing spondylitis. The CDR3 runs 15 residues. Germline CDR1 and CDR2: SGDLS and YYNGEE. V dropped 1 base and J dropped 1 base, with 11 bases sitting between them. Study outcomes and limitations: A TCR beta motif of under 10 highly homologous variants appeared characteristic of ankylosing spondylitis blood.

In TCRdb, the 5' RACE reads were re-called with MiXCR into one record per CDR3 protein. The sample has roughly 160,000 distinct CDR3 sequences; approximately 10% are singletons. This chain links TRBV9 with TRBJ2-5; D could derive from TRBD1 or TRBD2 (5 bases each). Sequencing input: blood, either unsorted or a sorted T cell fraction (not recorded which). This TCR derives from a male donor with ankylosing spondylitis or in good health (not recorded which). In DNA, the CDR3 is TGTGCCAGCAGCGTAAAGAGAGGGACCCAAGAGACCCAGTACTTC. Amino acid sequence: CASSVKRGTQETQYF.